The sequence of this T cell receptor beta chain was determined in a study of T cells in Graves' hyperthyroidism and ophthalmopathy. Study details: At the time of initial diagnosis and before any treatment, peripheral blood was collected.

Patients aged 18 to 65 had newly diagnosed hyperthyroidism lasting under 2 months. For the diagnoses, clinical symptoms, serum thyroxine and TRAb, thyroid ultrasound and orbital computed tomography were used. This clonotype was seen ten or more times. V was clipped by 0 bases and J by 8 bases; unmatched bases: 2. CDR3 length: 13 amino acids. Looked up from germline, CDR1 is SGHKS and CDR2 is YYEKEE (reference sequence). Using RNA transcripts as the source, TCR beta CDR3 regions were amplified. A first-round RT-PCR of the TCR CDR3 used the HTBI primer set. TCRdb ran MiXCR on the multiplex PCR reads and lists one entry per CDR3 protein. The sample carries some 350,000 distinct CDR3 sequences, approximately 15% recorded once.

Source material: blood. This receptor was identified in a woman between 18 and 29 years old with Graves' hyperthyroidism that later progressed to Graves' ophthalmopathy. This chain links TRBV5-5 with TRBJ2-4; 7 bases fit TRBD1. The CDR3 DNA reads as TGTGCCAGCAGCTTGGAGGGGGCAGACATTCAGTACTTC. Protein product: CASSLEGADIQYF. The variable domain in full, with the rest retrieved from reference TRBV5-5 and TRBJ2-4, is DAGVTQSPTHLIKTRGQQVTLRCSPISGHKSVSWYQQVLGQGPQFIFQYYEKEERGRGNFPDRFSARQFPNYSSELNVNALLLGDSALYLCASSLEGADIQYFGAGTRLSVL.